The following is a TCR beta chain sequence with its context. Its cognate antigen is unknown. The V and J ends lost 3 bases and 7 bases, in that order; junction bases with no gene match: 10. The germline CDR1 and CDR2 sequences are SGHRS and YFSETQ. The CDR3 length is 14 residues. Repertoires were generated with immunoSEQ multiplex PCR, while TCRdb's copy carries only in-frame clones and drops some. The table lists 90,000 to 100,000 clones, around 90% of them singletons. The donors were part of the roughly 120-subject validation cohort, which stood apart from the roughly 670-subject first cohort. This sample was taken from a study of cytomegalovirus exposure and HLA in healthy donors. Whole-study context: The 110 or so validation repertoires, a later analysis reported, used the same platform as the roughly 610 first-cohort repertoires.

Study-level results: Some TCR beta chains (around 160 of them) were listed as cytomegalovirus-associated.

The specimen sequenced was PBMCs. The sequence was obtained from a woman aged 25 to 45 in good health and CMV-seronegative. This sequence joins TRBV5-1 and TRBJ2-7, with TRBD1 matching over 7 bases. Here the CDR3 reads CASSWLGTDSEQYF. The CDR3 DNA follows: TGCGCCAGCAGCTGGCTCGGGACAGACTCTGAGCAGTACTTC.